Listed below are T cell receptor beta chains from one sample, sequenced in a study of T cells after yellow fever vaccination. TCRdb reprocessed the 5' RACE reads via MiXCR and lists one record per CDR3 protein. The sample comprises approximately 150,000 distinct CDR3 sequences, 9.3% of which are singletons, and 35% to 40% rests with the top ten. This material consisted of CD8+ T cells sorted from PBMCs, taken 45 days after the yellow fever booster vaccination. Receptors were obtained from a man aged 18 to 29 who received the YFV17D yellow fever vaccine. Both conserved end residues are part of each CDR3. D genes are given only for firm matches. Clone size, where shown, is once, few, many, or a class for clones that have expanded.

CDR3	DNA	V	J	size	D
CASSLERSSYEQYF	TGTGCCAGCAGCTTGGAAAGAAGCTCCTACGAGCAGTACTTC	TRBV5-5	TRBJ2-7	few	NA
CASSSGQPNTEAFF	TGCGCCAGCAGCTCCGGACAGCCGAACACTGAAGCTTTCTTT	TRBV5-1	TRBJ1-1	many	NA
CASSPQNSGSMADTQYF	TGTGCCAGCAGCCCCCAAAATAGCGGGAGCATGGCAGATACGCAGTATTTT	TRBV7-3	TRBJ2-3	many	TRBD2
CASSQEGLTLAKNIQYF	TGTGCCAGCAGCCAAGAAGGCCTGACCCTAGCCAAAAACATTCAGTACTTC	TRBV4-2	TRBJ2-4	few	NA
CASSQEGRGVNEQFF	TGCGCCAGCAGCCAAGAGGGCCGGGGGGTCAATGAGCAGTTCTTC	TRBV4-3	TRBJ2-1	NA	TRBD2
CASSPLGPGNQPQHF	TGTGCCAGCAGTCCCTTAGGACCTGGCAATCAGCCCCAGCATTTT	TRBV12-3/TRBV12-4	TRBJ1-5	few	NA
CASSADPGGTHYEQYF	TGCGCCAGCAGCGCCGACCCAGGGGGTACTCACTACGAGCAGTACTTC	TRBV5-1	TRBJ2-7	NA	TRBD1
CATPDRPNPFF	TGTGCCACCCCGGACAGGCCTAACCCGTTCTTC	TRBV24-1	TRBJ2-1	few	TRBD1
CSVGDRGDPFEQYF	TGCAGCGTGGGGGACAGGGGAGATCCCTTCGAGCAGTACTTC	TRBV29-1	TRBJ2-7	few	TRBD1
CASSFVGPGPYTDTQYF	TGTGCCAGCAGTTTCGTAGGCCCGGGACCTTACACAGATACGCAGTATTTT	TRBV7-8	TRBJ2-3	few	NA
CASSGVLTDTQYF	TGCGCCAGCAGTGGCGTCCTAACAGATACGCAGTATTTT	TRBV10-1	TRBJ2-3	few	NA
CASSFPRPEAFF	TGTGCCAGCAGCTTCCCCCGGCCTGAAGCTTTCTTT	TRBV5-8	TRBJ1-1	NA	NA
CASSPAQSGDTQYF	TGTGCCAGCAGCCCGGCCCAGTCGGGGGATACGCAGTATTTT	TRBV7-3	TRBJ2-3	many	NA
CASSQPTGGRTGELFF	TGTGCCAGCAGCCAACCTACAGGGGGCCGGACCGGGGAGCTGTTTTTT	TRBV3-1	TRBJ2-2	NA	TRBD1
CASSSPPGGYNEQFF	TGTGCCAGCAGTTCGCCGCCAGGGGGGTACAATGAGCAGTTCTTC	TRBV12-3/TRBV12-4	TRBJ2-1	many	NA
CASSGDRRNTEAFF	TGTGCCAGCAGTGGGGACAGGAGGAACACTGAAGCTTTCTTT	TRBV2	TRBJ1-1	few	TRBD1